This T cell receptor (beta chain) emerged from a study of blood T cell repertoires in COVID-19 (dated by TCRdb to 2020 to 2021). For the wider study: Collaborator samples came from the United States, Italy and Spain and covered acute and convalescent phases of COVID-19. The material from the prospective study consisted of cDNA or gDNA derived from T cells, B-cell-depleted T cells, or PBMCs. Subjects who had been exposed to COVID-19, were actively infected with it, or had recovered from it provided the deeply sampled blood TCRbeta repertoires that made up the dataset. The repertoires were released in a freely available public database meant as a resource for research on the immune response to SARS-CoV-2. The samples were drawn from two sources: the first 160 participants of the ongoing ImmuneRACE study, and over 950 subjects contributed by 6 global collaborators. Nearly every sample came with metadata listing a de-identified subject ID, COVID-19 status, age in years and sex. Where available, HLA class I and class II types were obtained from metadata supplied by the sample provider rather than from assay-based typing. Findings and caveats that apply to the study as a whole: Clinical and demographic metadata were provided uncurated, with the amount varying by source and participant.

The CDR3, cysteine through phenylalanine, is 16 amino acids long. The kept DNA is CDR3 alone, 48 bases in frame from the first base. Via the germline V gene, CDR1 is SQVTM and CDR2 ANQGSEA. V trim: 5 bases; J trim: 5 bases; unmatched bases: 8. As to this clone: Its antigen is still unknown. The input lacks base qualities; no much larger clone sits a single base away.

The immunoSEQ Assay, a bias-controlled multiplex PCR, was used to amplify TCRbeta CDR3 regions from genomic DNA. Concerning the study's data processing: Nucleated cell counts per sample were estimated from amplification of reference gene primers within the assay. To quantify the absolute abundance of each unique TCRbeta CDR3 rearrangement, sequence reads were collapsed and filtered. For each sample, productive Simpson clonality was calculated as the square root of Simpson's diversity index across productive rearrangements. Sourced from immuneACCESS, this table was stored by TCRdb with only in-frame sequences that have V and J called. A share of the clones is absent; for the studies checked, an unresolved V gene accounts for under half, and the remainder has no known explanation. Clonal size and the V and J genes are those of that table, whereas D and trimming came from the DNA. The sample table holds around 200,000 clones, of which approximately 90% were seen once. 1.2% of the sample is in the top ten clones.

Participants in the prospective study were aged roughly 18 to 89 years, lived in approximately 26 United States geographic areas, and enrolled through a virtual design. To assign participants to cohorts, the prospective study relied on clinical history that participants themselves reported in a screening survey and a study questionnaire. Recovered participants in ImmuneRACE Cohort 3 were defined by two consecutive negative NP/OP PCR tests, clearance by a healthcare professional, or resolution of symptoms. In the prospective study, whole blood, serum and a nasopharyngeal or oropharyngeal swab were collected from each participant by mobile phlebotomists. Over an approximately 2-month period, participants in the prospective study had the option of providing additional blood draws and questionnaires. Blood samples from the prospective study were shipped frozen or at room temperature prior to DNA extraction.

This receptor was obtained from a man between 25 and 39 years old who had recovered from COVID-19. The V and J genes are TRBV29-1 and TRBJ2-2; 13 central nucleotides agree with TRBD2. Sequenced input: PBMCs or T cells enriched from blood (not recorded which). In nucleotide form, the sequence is TGCAGCGTTCTACTAGCGGGAGGGCCCTCGACCGGGGAGCTGTTTTTT. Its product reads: CSVLLAGGPSTGELFF.